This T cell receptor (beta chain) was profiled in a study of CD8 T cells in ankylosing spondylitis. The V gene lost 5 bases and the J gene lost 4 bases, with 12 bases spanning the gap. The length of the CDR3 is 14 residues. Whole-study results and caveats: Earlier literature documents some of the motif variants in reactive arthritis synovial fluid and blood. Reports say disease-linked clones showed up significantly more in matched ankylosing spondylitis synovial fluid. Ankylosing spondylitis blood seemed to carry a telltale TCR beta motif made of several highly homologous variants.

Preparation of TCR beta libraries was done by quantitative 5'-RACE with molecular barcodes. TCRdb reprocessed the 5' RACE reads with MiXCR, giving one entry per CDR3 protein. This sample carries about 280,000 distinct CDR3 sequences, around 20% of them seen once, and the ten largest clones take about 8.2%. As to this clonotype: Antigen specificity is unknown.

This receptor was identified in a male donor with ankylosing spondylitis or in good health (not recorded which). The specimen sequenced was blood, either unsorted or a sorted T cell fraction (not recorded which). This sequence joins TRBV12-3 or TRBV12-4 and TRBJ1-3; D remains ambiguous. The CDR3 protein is CASSPTNSGNTIYF. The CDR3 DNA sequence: TGTGCCAGCAGTCCTACGAATTCGGGAAACACCATATATTTT.